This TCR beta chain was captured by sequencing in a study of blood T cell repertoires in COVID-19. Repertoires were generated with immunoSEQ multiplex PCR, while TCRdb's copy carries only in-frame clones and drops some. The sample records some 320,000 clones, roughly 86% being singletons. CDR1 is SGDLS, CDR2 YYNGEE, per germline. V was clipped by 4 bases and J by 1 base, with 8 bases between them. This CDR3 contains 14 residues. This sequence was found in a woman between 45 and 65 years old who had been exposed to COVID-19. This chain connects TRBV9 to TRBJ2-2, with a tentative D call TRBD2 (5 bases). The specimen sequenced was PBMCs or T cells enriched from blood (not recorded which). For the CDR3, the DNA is TGTGCCAGCAGCCCCCGGGGGAACACCGGGGAGCTGTTTTTT. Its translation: CASSPRGNTGELFF.